The subject of this entry is one T cell receptor beta chain. Its antigen is unknown. Qualities for individual bases were not recorded, and no much larger clone is one base off. The trim is 1 base for V and 2 bases for J, with a gap of 9 bases between the germline ends. From cysteine to phenylalanine, the CDR3 is 15 amino acids long. Of all the DNA, just the CDR3 is kept, 45 bases in frame from base 1. The germline V gene yields SGHAT for CDR1 and FQNNGV for CDR2. The source of the sample is a study of blood T cell repertoires in COVID-19 (dated by TCRdb to 2020 to 2022). Looking at the study overall: Samples from collaborators originated in the United States, Italy and Spain and spanned both the acute and convalescent phases of COVID-19. The dataset comprised deeply sampled blood TCRbeta repertoires from subjects exposed to, actively infected with, or recovered from COVID-19. Sample metadata almost always included a de-identified subject ID, COVID-19 status, age in years and sex. The material from the prospective study consisted of cDNA or gDNA derived from T cells, B-cell-depleted T cells, or PBMCs. The repertoires were released in a freely available public database intended as a resource for research on the immune response to SARS-CoV-2. The samples were drawn from the first 160 participants of the ongoing ImmuneRACE study and from under 1,500 subjects provided by 6 global collaborators. Where HLA class I and class II types were available, the types were taken from metadata supplied by the sample provider, not from assay-based typing.

TCRbeta CDR3 regions were amplified from genomic DNA using the immunoSEQ Assay, a bias-controlled multiplex PCR. The authors processed their data as follows. Nucleated cell counts per sample were estimated from amplification of reference gene primers within the assay. To quantify the absolute abundance of each unique TCRbeta CDR3 rearrangement, sequence reads were collapsed and filtered. For each sample, productive Simpson clonality was calculated by taking the square root of Simpson's diversity index across productive rearrangements. TCRdb took this table from immuneACCESS and kept in-frame rearrangements with V and J called. Such tables lack part of the clones; where checked against another copy, unresolved V genes explain under half of the gap, and the rest is unexplained. V, J and clone size derive from that table, while D and trimming were established from the DNA sequence. Recorded for this sample are 100,000 or so clones; roughly 85% of them occurred a single time. The top ten constitute 15% of the sample.

What the authors observed across the whole study: The quantity of clinical and demographic metadata differed by source and by participant and was supplied without curation.

Each collaborating institution followed its own protocols to collect whole blood in K2EDTA tubes. For TCRbeta analysis, collaborator samples were shipped as frozen whole blood, as isolated PBMCs, or as DNA extracted from either sample type. The material sequenced was peripheral blood. The sequence joins TRBV11-2 to TRBJ2-1; TRBD1 is perhaps the D gene, given 6 matching bases. The TCR sequence derives from a woman older than 75 with acute or convalescent COVID-19. The bases are TGTGCCAGCAGCTTAGTGGGACAACCCTACAATGAGCAGTTCTTC. This codes for CASSLVGQPYNEQFF. Supplemented by the reference TRBV11-2 and TRBJ2-1 proteins around the CDR3, the complete variable domain is EAGVAQSPRYKIIEKRQSVAFWCNPISGHATLYWYQQILGQGPKLLIQFQNNGVVDDSQLPKDRFSAERLKGVDSTLKIQPAKLEDSAVYLCASSLVGQPYNEQFFGPGTRLTVL.